The source of this T cell receptor beta chain is a study of PD-1 blockade in mismatch repair-deficient tumors (dated by TCRdb to 2017 to 2019). Background on the whole study: Between late 2013 and September 2016, the trial enrolled approximately 86 consecutive patients with 12 types of mismatch repair-deficient cancer, all of whom had received prior treatment and were progressing. Deep sequencing of TCR CDR3 regions was used to track tumor-associated T cell clones in peripheral blood of patients responding to PD-1 blockade. Overall study outcomes, separate from this receptor: After pembrolizumab, tumor-resident clones, which were often undetectable in blood before treatment, expanded rapidly and then contracted, generally ahead of radiologic responses.

Of note for this clone: Its specific antigen is unknown. The record has no base qualities; no much larger clone is one base away.

The method behind the library was the immunoSEQ multiplex PCR assay. The table comes from immuneACCESS by way of TCRdb, which keeps in-frame sequences with V and J called. Part of the clones is missing from these tables; in studies checked, under half for an unresolved V gene and the rest for unknown reasons. Recorded for this sample are 15,000 or so clones; over 70% of them occurred a single time. The ten largest clonotypes hold under 2% of the sample. For every enrolled patient, mismatch repair deficiency was confirmed by either polymerase chain reaction or immunohistochemistry. TCR sequencing was carried out for three patients who responded to pembrolizumab therapy. The phase II trial prospectively tested pembrolizumab PD-1 blockade in advanced mismatch repair-deficient cancers regardless of tissue of origin. Peripheral blood T cell samples were gathered serially, both before PD-1 blockade started and at multiple time points afterward. The timing of each blood sample was reported as weeks after the first dose of pembrolizumab.

In the germline V gene, CDR1 corresponds to SGHVS and CDR2 to FQNEAQ. V lost 1 base and J lost 7 bases, and the count of bases not matched to a germline gene is 11. The CDR3, cysteine through phenylalanine, is 17 amino acids long. Of all the DNA, just the CDR3 is kept, 51 bases in frame from base 1. The TCR sequence derives from an adult with mismatch repair-deficient cancer. The material sequenced was PBMCs, taken approximately 22 weeks after starting pembrolizumab. This chain joins TRBV7-8 to TRBJ2-2; TRBD2 matches 8 bases in the middle. The CDR3 amino acid sequence is: CASSLVNSGGLGGELFF. The DNA is as follows: TGTGCCAGCAGCTTAGTGAACTCGGGAGGGCTAGGCGGGGAGCTGTTTTTT. Here the CDR3 is joined to the reference TRBV7-8 and TRBJ2-2 genes, and the full variable domain is: GAGVSQSPRYKVAKRGQDVALRCDPISGHVSLFWYQQALGQGPEFLTYFQNEAQLDKSGLPSDRFFAERPEGSVSTLKIQRTQQEDSAVYLCASSLVNSGGLGGELFFGEGSRLTVL.